This T cell receptor beta chain was recorded in a study of T cell responses to AZD1222 COVID-19 vaccine. The germline gives CDR1 SGHTA, CDR2 FQGNSA. Between the trimmed V and J ends, which lost 0 bases and 4 bases, there was a span of 22 bases. The length of the CDR3 is 18 residues. Sequenced by immunoSEQ multiplex PCR; TCRdb stores in-frame clones only, minus some. Here the sample spans roughly 150,000 clones, approximately 88% being singletons. The sample in question was peripheral blood, obtained on day 0 of AZD1222 vaccination. The genes are TRBV7-2 and TRBJ2-7; D might be TRBD2 (5 bases). This receptor was identified in an adult in good health. The DNA of the CDR3 is TGTGCCAGCAGCTTAGCGCCTGGTGCGGGTGTTCCCCGATACGAGCAGTACTTC. This gives the protein CASSLAPGAGVPRYEQYF.